Here is one T cell receptor beta chain with its context. What it binds is unknown. This sample stems from a study of shared clonotypes between healthy human individuals. Study-wide results and caveats: Clonotypes which were not shared had lower generation probabilities than clonotypes that all four donors shared.

The naive CD8 subset, CD45RO-negative cells positively selected for CCR7, excluded terminally differentiated effector memory CD45RA+ cells. Replicate PCRs from sorted subsets contained around 200 ng DNA, which is around 30,000 T cell genomes. TCRdb's copy holds only in-frame clones and misses some; the assay was immunoSEQ multiplex PCR. The sample comprises 800,000 to 950,000 clones, 90% to 97% of which are singletons, and roughly 0.23% rests with the top ten. After removal of 3 bases from V and 0 bases from J, the junction contained 3 bases not matched to a gene. There are 15 residues in the CDR3. In germline, CDR1 is MDHEN, CDR2 SYDVKM.

V is TRBV28 and J is TRBJ2-7, with 9 bases fitting TRBD2. The sequence was obtained from a man under 40 in good health. Sequenced input: naive CD8+ T cells sorted from blood. The DNA for the CDR3 is TGTGCCAGCAGTTTTGCGACTAGCGGCTCCTACGAGCAGTACTTC. Its protein product is CASSFATSGSYEQYF.